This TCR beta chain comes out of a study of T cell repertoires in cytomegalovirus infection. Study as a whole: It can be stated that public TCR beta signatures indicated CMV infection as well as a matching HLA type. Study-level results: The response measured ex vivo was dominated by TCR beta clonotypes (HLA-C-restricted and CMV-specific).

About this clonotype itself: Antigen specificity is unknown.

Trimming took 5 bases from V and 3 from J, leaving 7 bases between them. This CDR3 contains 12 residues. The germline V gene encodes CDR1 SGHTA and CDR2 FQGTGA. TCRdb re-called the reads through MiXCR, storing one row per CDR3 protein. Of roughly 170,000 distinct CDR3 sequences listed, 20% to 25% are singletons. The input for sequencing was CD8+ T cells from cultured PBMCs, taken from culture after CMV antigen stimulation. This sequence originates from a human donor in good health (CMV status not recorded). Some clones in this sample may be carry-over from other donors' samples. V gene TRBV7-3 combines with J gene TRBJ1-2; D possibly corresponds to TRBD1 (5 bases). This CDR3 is CASSGGDYGYTF. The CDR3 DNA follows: TGTGCCAGCAGCGGGGGGGACTATGGCTACACCTTC. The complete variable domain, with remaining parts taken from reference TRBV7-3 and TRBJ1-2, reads GAGVSQTPSNKVTEKGKYVELRCDPISGHTALYWYRQSLGQGPEFLIYFQGTGAADDSGLPNDRFFAVRPEGSVSTLKIQRTERGDSAVYLCASSGGDYGYTFGSGTRLTVV.